Listed below are T cell receptor beta chains from one sample, sequenced in a study of control samples from healthy donors and cancer patients. Sequencing used immunoSEQ multiplex PCR; TCRdb keeps in-frame clones, though not all of them. The table has more than 95,000 clones, 93% seen once. Material: blood. The origin of the receptors is a man between 18 and 29 years old in good health. The CDR3 runs from the conserved cysteine through the conserved F or W. D genes are given only for firm matches. Clone sizes are given selectively: once, few, many, or a class where the clone is expanded.

V: TRBV30
J: TRBJ1-1
size: -
D: -
DNA: TGTGCCTGGAGTGTACGAAGAGGGTCTGAAGCTTTCTTT
CDR3: CAWSVRRGSEAFF

V: TRBV6-5
J: TRBJ1-1
size: -
D: -
DNA: TGTGCCAGCAGCCGGGACGTTGAGGCAGCTTTCTTT
CDR3: CASSRDVEAAFF

V: TRBV6-5
J: TRBJ1-1
size: -
D: -
DNA: TGTGCCAGCAGCCTTACCAGGAACACTGAAGCTTTCTTT
CDR3: CASSLTRNTEAFF

V: TRBV19
J: TRBJ2-2
size: -
D: TRBD2
DNA: TGTGCCAGTAGTCCTACCGGACTAGCGGGAAACACCGGGGAGCTGTTTTTT
CDR3: CASSPTGLAGNTGELFF

V: TRBV7-2
J: TRBJ2-1
size: -
D: TRBD1
DNA: TGTGCCTCGCGGACAGGGGGCTCCTACAATGAGCAGTTCTTC
CDR3: CASRTGGSYNEQFF

V: TRBV27
J: TRBJ1-1
size: once
D: TRBD1
DNA: TGTGCCAGCAGTATAACAGGGGGGGCCACTGAAGCTTTCTTT
CDR3: CASSITGGATEAFF

V: TRBV7-2
J: TRBJ2-1
size: -
D: TRBD1
DNA: TGTGCCAGCAGCTTAGGGGGACAGGGATCGAGTGAGCAGTTCTTC
CDR3: CASSLGGQGSSEQFF

V: TRBV14
J: TRBJ1-2
size: -
D: -
DNA: TGTGCCAGCAGTCATGGACAGCACTATGGCTACACCTTC
CDR3: CASSHGQHYGYTF

V: TRBV5-1
J: TRBJ2-1
size: -
D: -
DNA: TGCGCCAGCGGAACCGGGGTGACCGGTAATGAGCAGTTCTTC
CDR3: CASGTGVTGNEQFF

V: TRBV27
J: TRBJ2-1
size: -
D: TRBD2
DNA: TGTGCCAGCAGTCCGCTAGCGGGGGGTGACAATGAGCAGTTCTTC
CDR3: CASSPLAGGDNEQFF

V: TRBV18
J: TRBJ2-7
size: -
D: -
DNA: TGTGCCAGCTCACGAGACGAATGGAGCTCCTACGAGCAGTACTTC
CDR3: CASSRDEWSSYEQYF

V: TRBV29-1
J: TRBJ1-1
size: -
D: TRBD1
DNA: TGCAGCGTTGGACAGGGAGGCACTGAAGCTTTCTTT
CDR3: CSVGQGGTEAFF

V: TRBV6-1
J: TRBJ1-4
size: -
D: -
DNA: TGTGCCAGCAGTGAATGGGAAGATGCAACTAATGAAAAACTGTTTTTT
CDR3: CASSEWEDATNEKLFF

V: TRBV19
J: TRBJ2-1
size: -
D: -
DNA: TGTGCCAGTAGTATCCCAGGGGTGGGCAATGAGCAGTTCTTC
CDR3: CASSIPGVGNEQFF

V: TRBV7-9
J: TRBJ2-3
size: few
D: TRBD2
DNA: TGTGCCAGCAGCTCCCTCAGACTAGCGGGGGGGCTAGATACGCAGTATTTT
CDR3: CASSSLRLAGGLDTQYF

V: TRBV29-1
J: TRBJ2-2
size: -
D: -
DNA: TGCAGCGTCGAAGAATACGCGGTGGGCGGGGAGCTGTTTTTT
CDR3: CSVEEYAVGGELFF

V: TRBV2
J: TRBJ1-2
size: -
D: -
DNA: TGTGCCAGCAGTACTACCGGACAGCTCTATGGCTACACCTTC
CDR3: CASSTTGQLYGYTF

V: TRBV5-1
J: TRBJ2-4
size: -
D: TRBD2
DNA: TGCGCCAGCAGCCTCAAGACGGGGGGATTTACCAAAAACATTCAGTACTTC
CDR3: CASSLKTGGFTKNIQYF

V: TRBV27
J: TRBJ1-1
size: -
D: -
DNA: TGTGCCAGCAGTTCACAGGGAACTGAAGCTTTCTTT
CDR3: CASSSQGTEAFF

V: TRBV25-1
J: TRBJ2-5
size: once
D: TRBD1
DNA: TGTGCCAGCAGTGAGGAGGGACAGGGCCAAGAGACCCAGTACTTC
CDR3: CASSEEGQGQETQYF

V: TRBV2
J: TRBJ2-7
size: -
D: -
DNA: TGTGCCAGCAGCGACGACAGGAGCAGCTACGAGCAGTACTTC
CDR3: CASSDDRSSYEQYF

V: TRBV2
J: TRBJ1-5
size: -
D: -
DNA: TGTGCCAGCAGTTTAAGACAGTATAGCAATCAGCCCCAGCATTTT
CDR3: CASSLRQYSNQPQHF

V: TRBV6-2/TRBV6-3
J: TRBJ2-1
size: -
D: -
DNA: TGTGCCAGCAGTTACTCGAGCAGCTACAATGAGCAGTTCTTC
CDR3: CASSYSSSYNEQFF